This paragraph covers one TCR beta chain sequence. The target antigen is unknown. V lost 2 bases, J lost 0 bases, and 3 bases stayed unmatched. Germline assignment: CDR1 MNHNY and CDR2 SVGAGI (reference sequence). The length of the CDR3 is 17 residues. TCRdb called the reads again in MiXCR, with one record for every CDR3 protein. This repertoire shows roughly 500,000 distinct CDR3 sequences, 16% found once; its top ten account for under 30%. The data derive from a study of T cell repertoires in cytomegalovirus infection. On the study more broadly: Public TCR beta signatures were indicative of both CMV infection and a matching HLA type.

Regarding the study as a whole: The study found HLA-C-restricted CMV-specific TCR beta clonotypes dominating the ex vivo response. The cumulative frequency of public TCR beta families distinguished individuals who carried CMV together with the relevant HLA.

The sequence came from a human donor in good health (CMV status not recorded). Some clones in this sample may be carry-over from other donors' samples. The specimen sequenced was CD8+ T cells from PBMCs. The V gene is TRBV6-6, the J gene TRBJ1-6; 8 bases match TRBD1. The CDR3 DNA reads as TGTGCCAGCAGTTACCTACAGGGGGGCTCCTATAATTCACCCCTCCACTTT. Translated: CASSYLQGGSYNSPLHF.